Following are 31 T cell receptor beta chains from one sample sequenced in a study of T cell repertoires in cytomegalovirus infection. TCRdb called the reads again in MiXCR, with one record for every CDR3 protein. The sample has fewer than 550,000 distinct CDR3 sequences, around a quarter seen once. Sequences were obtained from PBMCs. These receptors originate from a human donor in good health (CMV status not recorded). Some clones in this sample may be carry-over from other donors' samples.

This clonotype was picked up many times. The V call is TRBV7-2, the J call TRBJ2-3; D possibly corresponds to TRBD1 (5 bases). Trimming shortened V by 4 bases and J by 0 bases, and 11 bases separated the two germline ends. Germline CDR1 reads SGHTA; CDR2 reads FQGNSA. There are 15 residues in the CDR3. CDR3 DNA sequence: TGTGCCAGCAGCTCGACAGATTCTAGCACAGATACGCAGTATTTT. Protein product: CASSSTDSSTDTQYF.

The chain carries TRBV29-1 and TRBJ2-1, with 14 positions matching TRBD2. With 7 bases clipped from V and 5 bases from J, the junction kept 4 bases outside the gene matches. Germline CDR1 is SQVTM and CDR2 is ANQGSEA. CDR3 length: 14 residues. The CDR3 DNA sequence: TGCAGCGCGACTAGCGGGAGGGTCGACAATGAGCAGTTCTTC. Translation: CSATSGRVDNEQFF.

CDR3: CASSPRDFPYEQYF. The CDR3 DNA reads TGTGCCAGCAGCCCCCGGGACTTTCCCTACGAGCAGTACTTC. The V and J genes are TRBV7-2 and TRBJ2-7, with D perhaps TRBD2 (6 bases). This CDR3 is built from 14 residues. Germline CDR1 and CDR2: SGHTA and FQGNSA. Trimming removed 5 bases from V and 2 bases from J, with 13 bases in between.

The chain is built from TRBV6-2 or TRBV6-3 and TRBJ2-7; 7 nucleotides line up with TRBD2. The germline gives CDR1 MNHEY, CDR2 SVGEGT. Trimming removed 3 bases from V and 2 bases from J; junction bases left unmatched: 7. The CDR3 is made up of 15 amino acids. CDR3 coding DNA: TGTGCCAGCAGTTATGACGGCGGGAGAACCTACGAGCAGTACGTC. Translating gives CASSYDGGRTYEQYV.

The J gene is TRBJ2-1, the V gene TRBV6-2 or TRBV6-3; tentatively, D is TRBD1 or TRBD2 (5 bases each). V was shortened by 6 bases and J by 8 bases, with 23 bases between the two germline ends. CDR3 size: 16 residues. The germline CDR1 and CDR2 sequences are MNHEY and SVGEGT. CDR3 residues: CASSLLTALSGDEQFF. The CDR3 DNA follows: TGTGCCAGCAGCCTACTGACAGCCCTATCCGGGGATGAGCAGTTCTTC.

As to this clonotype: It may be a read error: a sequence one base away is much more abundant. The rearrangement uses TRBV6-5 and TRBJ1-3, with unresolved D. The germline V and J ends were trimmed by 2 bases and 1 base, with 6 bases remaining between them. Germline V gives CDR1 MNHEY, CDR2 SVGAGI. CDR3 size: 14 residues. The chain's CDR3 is CASSYGESGNTIYF. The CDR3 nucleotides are TGTGCCAGCAGTTACGGGGAGTCTGGAAACACCATATATTTT.

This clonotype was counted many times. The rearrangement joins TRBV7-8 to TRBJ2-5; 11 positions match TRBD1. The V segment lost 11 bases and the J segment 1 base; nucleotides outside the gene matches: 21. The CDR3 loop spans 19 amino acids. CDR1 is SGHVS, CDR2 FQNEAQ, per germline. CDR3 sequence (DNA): TGTGCCGTTCCCCTCGGAGGACAGGGGGCGATGGGACCCCAAGAGACCCAGTACTTC. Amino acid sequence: CAVPLGGQGAMGPQETQYF.

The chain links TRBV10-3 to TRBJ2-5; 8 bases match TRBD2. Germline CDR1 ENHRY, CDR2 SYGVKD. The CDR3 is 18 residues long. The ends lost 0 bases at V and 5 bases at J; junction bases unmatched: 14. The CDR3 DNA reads TGTGCCATCAGTGAGTCCCTACTAGCGGCCAATCGTCTGGAGACCCAGTACTTC. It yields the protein CAISESLLAANRLETQYF.

The CDR3 DNA sequence: TGTGCCACCAGTGCCCCGCACCGGGACAGGGGCTACAATGAGCAGTTCTTC. This codes for CATSAPHRDRGYNEQFF. The chain employs TRBV24-1 and TRBJ2-1; 10 positions agree with TRBD1. Germline loops: CDR1 KGHDR, CDR2 SFDVKD. V trimming: 5 bases; J trimming: 3 bases; junction bases outside the gene matches: 9. This CDR3 has 17 residues.

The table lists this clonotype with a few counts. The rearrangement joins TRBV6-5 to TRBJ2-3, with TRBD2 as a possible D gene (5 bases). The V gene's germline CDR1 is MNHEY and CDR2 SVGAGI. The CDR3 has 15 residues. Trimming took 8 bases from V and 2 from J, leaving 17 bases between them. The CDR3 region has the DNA TGTGCCAGCTATGCAGACGGGATGCCCACAGATACGCAGTATTTT. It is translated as CASYADGMPTDTQYF.

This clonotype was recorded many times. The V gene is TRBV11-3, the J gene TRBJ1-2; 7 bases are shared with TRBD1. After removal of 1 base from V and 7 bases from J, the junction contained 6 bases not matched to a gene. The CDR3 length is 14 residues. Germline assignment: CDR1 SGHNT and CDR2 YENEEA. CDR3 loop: CASSLGTGTSGYTF. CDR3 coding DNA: TGTGCCAGCAGCTTAGGGACAGGCACTAGTGGCTACACCTTC.

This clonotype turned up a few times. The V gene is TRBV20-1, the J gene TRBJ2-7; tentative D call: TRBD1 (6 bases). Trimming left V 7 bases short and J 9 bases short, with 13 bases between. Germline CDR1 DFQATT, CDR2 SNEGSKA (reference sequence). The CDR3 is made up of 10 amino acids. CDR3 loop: CSVAGARQYF. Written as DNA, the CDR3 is TGCAGTGTAGCAGGGGCTAGGCAGTACTTC.

This CDR3 is CASSYREVGELFF. Written as DNA, the CDR3 is TGTGCCAGCAGTTACCGGGAGGTCGGGGAGCTGTTTTTT. The chain combines TRBV6-2 or TRBV6-3 with TRBJ2-2; 7 nucleotides agree with TRBD2. With 2 bases clipped from V and 7 bases from J, the junction kept 1 base outside the gene matches. The CDR3 runs to 13 residues. Per germline, CDR1 MNHEY and CDR2 SVGEGT.

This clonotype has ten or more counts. DNA of the CDR3: TGTGCCAGCACCCTTGTAGGGAGCGGGAGAGTGGGAAGTGAGCAGTTCTTC. This codes for CASTLVGSGRVGSEQFF. The genes are TRBV7-2 and TRBJ2-1; 8 nucleotides match TRBD2. This CDR3 contains 17 residues. Germline assignment: CDR1 SGHTA and CDR2 FQGNSA. The junction had 20 bases not matched to a gene; V was cut back by 7 bases and J by 9 bases.

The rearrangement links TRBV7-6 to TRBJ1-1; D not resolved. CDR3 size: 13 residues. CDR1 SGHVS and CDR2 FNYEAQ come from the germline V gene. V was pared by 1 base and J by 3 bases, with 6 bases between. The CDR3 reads CASSLEEDTEAFF. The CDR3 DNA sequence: TGTGCCAGCAGCTTAGAAGAAGACACTGAAGCTTTCTTT.

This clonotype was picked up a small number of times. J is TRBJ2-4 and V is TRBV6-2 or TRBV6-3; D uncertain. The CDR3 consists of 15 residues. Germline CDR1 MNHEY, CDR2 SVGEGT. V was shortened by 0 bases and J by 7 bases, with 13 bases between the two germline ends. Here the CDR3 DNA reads TGTGCCAGCAGTTACTCTGGAACCGACCTCAACATTCAGTACTTC. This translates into CASSYSGTDLNIQYF.

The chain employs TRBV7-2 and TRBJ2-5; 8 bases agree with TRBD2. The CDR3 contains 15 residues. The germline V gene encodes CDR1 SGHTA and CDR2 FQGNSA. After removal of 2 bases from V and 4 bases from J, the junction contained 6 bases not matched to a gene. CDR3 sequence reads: CASSLSIAGRETQYF. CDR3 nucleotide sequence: TGTGCCAGCAGCTTATCAATAGCGGGAAGAGAGACCCAGTACTTC.

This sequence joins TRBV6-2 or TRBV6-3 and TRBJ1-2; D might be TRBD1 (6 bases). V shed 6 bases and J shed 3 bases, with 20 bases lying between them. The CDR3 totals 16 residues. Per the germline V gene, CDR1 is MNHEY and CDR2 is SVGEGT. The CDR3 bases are TGTGCCAGCAGCCACACGGCTGGGGGCGCGTACTATGGCTACACCTTC. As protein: CASSHTAGGAYYGYTF.

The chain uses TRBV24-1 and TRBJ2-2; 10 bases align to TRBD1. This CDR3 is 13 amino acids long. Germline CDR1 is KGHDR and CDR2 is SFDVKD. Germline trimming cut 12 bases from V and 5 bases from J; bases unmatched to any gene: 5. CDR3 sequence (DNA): TGTGCCGCGAGGGGACAGGGGACCGGGGAGCTGTTTTTT. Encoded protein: CAARGQGTGELFF.

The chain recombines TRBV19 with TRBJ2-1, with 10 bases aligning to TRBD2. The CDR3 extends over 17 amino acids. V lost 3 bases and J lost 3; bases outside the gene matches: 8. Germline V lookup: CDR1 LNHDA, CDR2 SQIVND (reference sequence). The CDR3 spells CASSITSSGSFYNEQFF. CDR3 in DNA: TGTGCCAGTAGTATTACCTCTAGCGGGAGCTTCTACAATGAGCAGTTCTTC.

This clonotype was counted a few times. DNA of the CDR3: TGCGCCAGCAGCTGGAATCCGGGGGGACTGAACGAGCAGTACTTC. Translating it yields CASSWNPGGLNEQYF. The rearrangement links TRBV5-1 to TRBJ2-7, with 7 bases matching TRBD2. Trimming cost V 3 bases and J 5 bases; bases outside gene matches: 11. This CDR3 spans 15 amino acids. Germline V gives CDR1 SGHRS, CDR2 YFSETQ.

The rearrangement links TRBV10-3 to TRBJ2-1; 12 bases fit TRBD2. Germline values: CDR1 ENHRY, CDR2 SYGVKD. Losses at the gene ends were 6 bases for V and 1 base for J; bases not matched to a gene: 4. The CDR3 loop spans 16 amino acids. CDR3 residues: CAIRKTSGSSYNEQFF. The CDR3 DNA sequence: TGTGCCATCAGAAAGACTAGCGGGAGTTCCTACAATGAGCAGTTCTTC.

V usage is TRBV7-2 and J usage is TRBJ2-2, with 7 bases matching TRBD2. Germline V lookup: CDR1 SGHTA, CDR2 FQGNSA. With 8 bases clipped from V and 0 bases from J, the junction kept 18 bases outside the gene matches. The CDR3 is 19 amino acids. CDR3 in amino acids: CASDPISGIIGANTGELFF. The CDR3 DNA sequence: TGTGCCAGCGACCCCATAAGCGGGATAATTGGGGCGAACACCGGGGAGCTGTTTTTT. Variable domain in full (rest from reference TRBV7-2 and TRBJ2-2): GAGVSQSPSNKVTEKGKDVELRCDPISGHTALYWYRQSLGQGLEFLIYFQGNSAPDKSGLPSDRFSAERTGGSVSTLTIQRTQQEDSAVYLCASDPISGIIGANTGELFFGEGSRLTVL.

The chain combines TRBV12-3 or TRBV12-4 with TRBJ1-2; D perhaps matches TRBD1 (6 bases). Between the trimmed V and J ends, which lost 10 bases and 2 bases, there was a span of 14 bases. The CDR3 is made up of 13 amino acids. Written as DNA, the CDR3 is TGTGCCACCCTAGGGGGGATAAACTATGGCTACACCTTC. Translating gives CATLGGINYGYTF.

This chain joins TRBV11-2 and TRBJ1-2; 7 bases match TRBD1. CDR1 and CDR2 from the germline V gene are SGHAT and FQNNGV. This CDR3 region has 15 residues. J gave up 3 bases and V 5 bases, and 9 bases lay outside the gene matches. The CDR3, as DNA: TGTGCCAGCAGCACCACGACAGGGATGGACTATGGCTACACCTTC. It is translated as CASSTTTGMDYGYTF.

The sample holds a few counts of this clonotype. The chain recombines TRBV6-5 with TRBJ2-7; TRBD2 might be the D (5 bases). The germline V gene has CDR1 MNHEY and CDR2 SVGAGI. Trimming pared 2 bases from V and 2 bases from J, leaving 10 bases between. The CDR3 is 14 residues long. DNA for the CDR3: TGTGCCAGCAGTTACCTGGGAGCGGCCTACGAGCAGTACTTC. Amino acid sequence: CASSYLGAAYEQYF.

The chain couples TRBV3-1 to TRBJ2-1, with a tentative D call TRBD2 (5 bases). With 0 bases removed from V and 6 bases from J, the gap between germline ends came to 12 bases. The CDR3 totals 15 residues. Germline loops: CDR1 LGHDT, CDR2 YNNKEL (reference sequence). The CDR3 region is CASSQDEGLSNEQFF. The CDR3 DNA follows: TGTGCCAGCAGCCAAGATGAGGGTTTGAGCAATGAGCAGTTCTTC.

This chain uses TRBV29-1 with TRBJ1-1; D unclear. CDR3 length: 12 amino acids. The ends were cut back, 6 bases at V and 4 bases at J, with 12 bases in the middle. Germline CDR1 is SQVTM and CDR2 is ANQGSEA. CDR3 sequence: CSVLAVGTEAFF. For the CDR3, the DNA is TGCAGCGTGTTGGCGGTGGGCACTGAAGCTTTCTTT.

The CDR3 nucleotides read TGTGCCAGCAGTTACGGGACTAGCGGGAGCACAGATACGCAGTATTTT. Residues: CASSYGTSGSTDTQYF. This chain joins TRBV6-2 or TRBV6-3 and TRBJ2-3, with 12 bases fitting TRBD2. V gave up 2 bases and J gave up 0 bases; unmatched junction bases: 0. Per germline, CDR1 MNHEY and CDR2 SVGEGT. The CDR3 is 16 residues long.

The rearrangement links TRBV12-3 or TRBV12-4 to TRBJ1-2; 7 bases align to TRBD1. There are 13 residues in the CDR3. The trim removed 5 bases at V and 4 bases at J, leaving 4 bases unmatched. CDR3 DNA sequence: TGTGCCAGCAGTCACCGGACAGGCTATGGCTACACCTTC. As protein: CASSHRTGYGYTF.

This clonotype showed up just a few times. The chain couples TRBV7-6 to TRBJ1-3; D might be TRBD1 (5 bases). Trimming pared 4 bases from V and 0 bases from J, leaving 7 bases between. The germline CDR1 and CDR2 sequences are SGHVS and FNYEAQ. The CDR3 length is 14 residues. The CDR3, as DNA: TGTGCCAGCAGCTGGACATTCTCTGGAAACACCATATATTTT. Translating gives CASSWTFSGNTIYF.